Listed below are T cell receptor beta chains from one sample, sequenced in a study of blood T cell repertoires in COVID-19. Clones were sequenced by immunoSEQ multiplex PCR, and TCRdb holds only the in-frame ones, with some missing. The sample lists roughly 200,000 clones; about 81% were seen once. The specimen was PBMCs or T cells enriched from blood (not recorded which). The receptors were gathered from a man aged 40-55 years who had recovered from COVID-19. CDR3s include the opening cysteine and the closing phenylalanine or tryptophan. A D gene is named only where the DNA matches it firmly. Clone size is not always given. Where it is, it says once, few, many or a class for expanded clones.

CDR3nt	CDR3aa	j_gene	d_gene	abundance	v_gene
TGCGCCAGCAGCTTAGCTGCTAGCACAGATACGCAGTATTTT	CASSLAASTDTQYF	TRBJ2-3	NA	NA	TRBV5-1
TGTGCCAGCAGCTTGGGGACAAAAGAGACCCAGTACTTC	CASSLGTKETQYF	TRBJ2-5	NA	NA	TRBV11-2
TGCGCCAGCAGCCCACGAGAGCTCTTAGACGAGCAGTACTTC	CASSPRELLDEQYF	TRBJ2-7	NA	NA	TRBV4-1
TGTGCCAGCAGCAGAACCGGGACTAGCGGACTTACCCAAGAGACCCAGTACTTC	CASSRTGTSGLTQETQYF	TRBJ2-5	TRBD2	many	TRBV5-4
TGCGCCAGCAGCAAATTCACAGGGGCGGCTGAAGCTTTCTTT	CASSKFTGAAEAFF	TRBJ1-1	TRBD1	NA	TRBV5-1
TGTGCCAGCAGTTCACAGGGGATCGAGCAGTACTTC	CASSSQGIEQYF	TRBJ2-7	TRBD1	NA	TRBV27
TGTGCCAGCAGCCTTGGACTAGCGGGAAGCTACGAGCAGTACTTC	CASSLGLAGSYEQYF	TRBJ2-7	TRBD2	once	TRBV9
TGTGCCAGCAGCTTAACGCCAGGGGTCAACACCGGGGAGCTGTTTTTT	CASSLTPGVNTGELFF	TRBJ2-2	NA	NA	TRBV11-2
TGTGCCAGTAGTCTAGGACAAGGGAGAGTTAAAGAGACCCAGTACTTC	CASSLGQGRVKETQYF	TRBJ2-5	NA	few	TRBV19
TGTGCCAGCAGAGAGACAACCCTGAACACTGAAGCTTTCTTT	CASRETTLNTEAFF	TRBJ1-1	NA	NA	TRBV27
TGTGCCAGTAGTAGGGAAAGGGGTCGGCAGTACTTC	CASSRERGRQYF	TRBJ2-7	NA	NA	TRBV19
TGTGCCAGTAGTAATTGGCAGGGAAACACTGAAGCTTTCTTT	CASSNWQGNTEAFF	TRBJ1-1	NA	NA	TRBV19
TGTGCCAGCGACCGACAGGGAATCTACGAGCAGTACTTC	CASDRQGIYEQYF	TRBJ2-7	TRBD1	NA	TRBV6-5
TGCGCCAGCAGTCCGGAGGCACGGCTCACAGATACGCAGTATTTT	CASSPEARLTDTQYF	TRBJ2-3	NA	NA	TRBV5-1
TGTGCCAGCAGCCCTACCGACAGGCCCCTCCACTTT	CASSPTDRPLHF	TRBJ1-6	NA	NA	TRBV3-1/TRBV3-2
TGTGCCACCGGGACACCGAACACCGGGGAGCTGTTTTTT	CATGTPNTGELFF	TRBJ2-2	NA	NA	TRBV24-1
TGTGCCACCAGTGATGAACTTCGTAACACCGGGGAGCTGTTTTTT	CATSDELRNTGELFF	TRBJ2-2	NA	few	TRBV24-1
TGCGCCAGCAGCTTGGATGGGGGGACGACAGATACGCAGTATTTT	CASSLDGGTTDTQYF	TRBJ2-3	NA	NA	TRBV5-1
TGTGCCAGTATACTAAACACCATATATTTT	CASILNTIYF	TRBJ1-3	NA	NA	TRBV2
TGTGCCAGCCAGAAACCCGGGACAAATACCTACAATGAGCAGTTCTTC	CASQKPGTNTYNEQFF	TRBJ2-1	NA	NA	TRBV5-4
TGTGCCTCAGACGGGGGAAGCCGCAATGAGCAGTTCTTC	CASDGGSRNEQFF	TRBJ2-1	NA	NA	TRBV30
TGTGCCAGCCTTAAGGAAGGGGCGAACACTGAAGCTTTCTTT	CASLKEGANTEAFF	TRBJ1-1	NA	NA	TRBV2
TGCGCCAGCAGCCAGACAGTCGTGGAGACCCAGTACTTC	CASSQTVVETQYF	TRBJ2-5	NA	NA	TRBV4-1
TGTGCCAGCAGATCTCATACTAGCAAAGATACGCAGTATTTT	CASRSHTSKDTQYF	TRBJ2-3	NA	NA	TRBV2
TGCGCCAGCAGCTCCGATAGCGGGGCCCCGTACAATGAGCAGTTCTTC	CASSSDSGAPYNEQFF	TRBJ2-1	TRBD2	NA	TRBV5-1
TGTGCCAGCAGCGAACAGATGGCTAACTATGGCTACACCTTC	CASSEQMANYGYTF	TRBJ1-2	NA	NA	TRBV9
TGTGCCAGCAGCCGGACAGGGGGCAATCAGCCCCAGCATTTT	CASSRTGGNQPQHF	TRBJ1-5	TRBD1	NA	TRBV3-1/TRBV3-2
TGTGCCAGCAGCTCCTCCCGGGGCAATCAGCCCCAGCATTTT	CASSSSRGNQPQHF	TRBJ1-5	NA	NA	TRBV7-2
TGTGCCAGCAGCCAAGGGATTAGGTCCAGGATGAACAATGAGCAGTTCTTC	CASSQGIRSRMNNEQFF	TRBJ2-1	NA	NA	TRBV3-1/TRBV3-2
TGTGCCAGCGGTAGCGGCAATAGAGTGAGTAGCTACAATGAGCAGTTCTTC	CASGSGNRVSSYNEQFF	TRBJ2-1	NA	NA	TRBV24-1
TGTGCCAGCAGTCTCCGACCGACAGGGATTGGCTACACCTTC	CASSLRPTGIGYTF	TRBJ1-2	TRBD1	NA	TRBV27
TGTGCCAGTACCTCGTCCAAAGGACAGGGGGGCACTGAAGCTTTCTTT	CASTSSKGQGGTEAFF	TRBJ1-1	TRBD1	NA	TRBV19
TGTGCCAGCAGCTCCCCTCAGGCCGGGGGGAGAAATTCACCCCTCCACTTT	CASSSPQAGGRNSPLHF	TRBJ1-6	NA	NA	TRBV11-2
TGTGCCTGGAGTGTCTCTGGCACCCTGGCGGGGGAGCAGTACTTC	CAWSVSGTLAGEQYF	TRBJ2-7	NA	few	TRBV30
TGTGCCAGCAGGAACCTAGCTTTGTTCTCCTACAATGAGCAGTTCTTC	CASRNLALFSYNEQFF	TRBJ2-1	NA	NA	TRBV2
TGCGCCAGCAGCTCGAGTGGGAACACTGAAGCTTTCTTT	CASSSSGNTEAFF	TRBJ1-1	NA	NA	TRBV5-1
TGTGCCAGCAGTGACGGGTCGCGGGGCACTGAAGCTTTCTTT	CASSDGSRGTEAFF	TRBJ1-1	NA	NA	TRBV6-4
TGTGCCAGCAGCGTATCCGGGACAGGGCCCTACGAGCAGTACTTC	CASSVSGTGPYEQYF	TRBJ2-7	TRBD1	once	TRBV9
TGTGCCTGGGCAAAAGACAGGGGCGAGCAGTACTTC	CAWAKDRGEQYF	TRBJ2-7	TRBD1	NA	TRBV30
TGTGCCAGCAGCCGACGACAGGGAAGGTATGGCTACACCTTC	CASSRRQGRYGYTF	TRBJ1-2	TRBD1	NA	TRBV5-6
TGTGCCTGGGCGGGCGGGAAGAACACCGGGGAGCTGTTTTTT	CAWAGGKNTGELFF	TRBJ2-2	NA	NA	TRBV30
TGTGCCAGCAGCTTAGATATTCAGGCTAGCGGGAGTTACGAGCAGTACTTC	CASSLDIQASGSYEQYF	TRBJ2-7	TRBD2	NA	TRBV11-2
TGTGCCAGCAGCTTGTACGGTTCTGGGGCCAACGTCCTGACTTTC	CASSLYGSGANVLTF	TRBJ2-6	NA	NA	TRBV5-6
TGTGCCAGCAGCGTTAAGCCGGGACATCACACTGAAGCTTTCTTT	CASSVKPGHHTEAFF	TRBJ1-1	NA	NA	TRBV9
TGTGCCAGCAGTCGACAGGTTAATCAGCCCCAGCATTTT	CASSRQVNQPQHF	TRBJ1-5	NA	once	TRBV2
TGTGCCAGCAGGCCAACTCGCTCCTACAATGAGCAGTTCTTC	CASRPTRSYNEQFF	TRBJ2-1	NA	NA	TRBV6-4
TGTGCCACCAGTGACCCTGGGACAGGGAGTGAAGCTTTCTTT	CATSDPGTGSEAFF	TRBJ1-1	TRBD1	NA	TRBV24-1
TGTGCCAGTAGTTCCGATTCGGACAGGAACAATTCACCCCTCCACTTT	CASSSDSDRNNSPLHF	TRBJ1-6	TRBD1	once	TRBV19
TGTGCCAGCAGTTCCTACAGCGGGGAGCTGTTTTTT	CASSSYSGELFF	TRBJ2-2	NA	NA	TRBV6-5
TGTGCCAGTAGTATAGTGGGCCTCGGAGGGGAAAAACTGTTTTTT	CASSIVGLGGEKLFF	TRBJ1-4	NA	NA	TRBV19
TGTGCCAGCAGTGTAGGTAGCGGCCAAGAGACCCAGTACTTC	CASSVGSGQETQYF	TRBJ2-5	NA	NA	TRBV2
TGTGCCAGCAGCCTACGGGACAACCCAATTTCACCCCTCCACTTT	CASSLRDNPISPLHF	TRBJ1-6	NA	few	TRBV9
TGTGCCAGCTCACCAGCAGGGGGCGGGGGCGAGCAGTACTTC	CASSPAGGGGEQYF	TRBJ2-7	NA	once	TRBV18
TGTGCCAGCATTCTAGCTCCCAGCTCCTACGAGCAGTACTTC	CASILAPSSYEQYF	TRBJ2-7	NA	NA	TRBV6-6
TGTGCCAGCTCACCGACGGGACAGCGCAATCAGCCCCAGCATTTT	CASSPTGQRNQPQHF	TRBJ1-5	TRBD1	NA	TRBV18
TGTGCCAGCAGCTTTCCCCCCTTGCAGGGGTTGGACACCGGGGAGCTGTTTTTT	CASSFPPLQGLDTGELFF	TRBJ2-2	NA	few	TRBV7-9
TGTGCCAGTAGTATAGGGGGACAGGGGAATGAAAAACTGTTTTTT	CASSIGGQGNEKLFF	TRBJ1-4	TRBD1	NA	TRBV19
TGTGCCAGCAGCAGACCAACAGGGGGTGACACTGAAGCTTTCTTT	CASSRPTGGDTEAFF	TRBJ1-1	TRBD1	NA	TRBV28
TGTGCCAGTAGTATCTTCCCCCCGAGGGGGCGGGACACCGGGGAGCTGTTTTTT	CASSIFPPRGRDTGELFF	TRBJ2-2	TRBD1	NA	TRBV19
TGTGCCAGCAGCTTCTACAGGGTAGAGAACACTGAAGCTTTCTTT	CASSFYRVENTEAFF	TRBJ1-1	NA	NA	TRBV14